The TCR beta chain described here comes from a study of HIV-infected patients and healthy controls. Looking at the study overall: After three months of therapy, CD4 counts rose modestly but significantly in about 85% of the 16 patients.

Alpha and beta constant-region primers primed reverse transcription of about 500 ng RNA. Separate chain-specific third strand synthesis with multiplexing indices produced the alpha and beta libraries. Each cDNA molecule was barcoded, and a single primer pair amplified each chain. Each CDR3 protein is one row after TCRdb ran MiXCR on the 5' RACE reads. The table has approximately 9,300 distinct CDR3 sequences, 6% seen once. V was clipped by 6 bases and J by 3 bases, with 9 bases between them. This CDR3 is 13 amino acids long. CDR1 and CDR2 (germline): LNHDA, SQIVND (reference sequence). Roughly three months, about 14 weeks, into antiretroviral therapy, follow-up blood was collected. The repertoire came from unfractionated whole blood and reflected all unsorted peripheral T cells. RNA came from roughly 2.3 ml of peripheral blood. This clonotype is medium-sized within its sample.

The specimen comprised blood, sampled during antiretroviral therapy. The receptor's source is an adult with HIV infection. The donor label of this sample is uncertain. The chain is built from TRBV19 and TRBJ2-1; maybe TRBD2 (6 bases). The CDR3 nucleotides are TGTGCCAGTAGCGTCGGGGGCTACAATGAGCAGTTCTTC. It codes for CASSVGGYNEQFF.